This T cell receptor (beta chain) originates from a study of Tregs in tolerant kidney transplant recipients (dated by TCRdb to between 2019 and 2020). Context from the whole study: Before combined kidney and bone marrow transplantation, this study identified donor-specific regulatory T cells using TCRbeta sequencing and then followed those same cells after transplant.

The germline V gene yields SGDLS for CDR1 and YYNGEE for CDR2. Including cysteine and phenylalanine, the CDR3 has 15 amino acids. The read is trimmed to its CDR3 DNA, 45 bases read in frame from base 1. V has 7 bases trimmed and J has 2 bases trimmed; junction bases matching no gene number 9. Genomic DNA was extracted from sorted cells with the QIAGEN DNeasy Blood and Tissue Kit for TCRbeta CDR3 sequencing. High-throughput TCRbeta CDR3 sequencing, including PCR amplification with bias correction and internal controls, was performed commercially through immunoSEQ. Concerning the study's data processing: Unique productive TCRbeta sequences were defined by CDR3 nucleotide sequence where primers matched, and otherwise by CDR3 amino acid sequence together with Vbeta and Jbeta genes. To correct sorting error, sequences shared between sorted populations at a frequency ratio of 2:1 or less were removed; the rest were assigned to the higher population. Sequences were defined as donor-reactive when expanded at least 5-fold in CFSE-low cells versus unstimulated cells and present at a frequency of at least 0.01% in CFSE-low cells. Repertoire divergence was quantified by Jensen-Shannon divergence calculated from the top 100 TCRbeta sequences ranked by frequency. When a sample had multiple sequencing runs, each run was corrected for sorting error separately and the runs were then pooled. TCRdb obtained this table from immuneACCESS and retained in-frame rearrangements with V and J assigned. These tables miss some clones; where compared with another copy, unresolved V genes account for less than half of the shortfall, and the remainder is unexplained. From that table come the V and J calls and clone size; the DNA was used to work out D and trimming. The sample contains 20,000 to 25,000 clones, over 75% of them found a single time. 25% of the sample is in the top ten clones.

Sample time point, as interpreted from the label and publication: 6 months after combined kidney and bone marrow transplant. Related donors were used in the transplants with nonmyeloablative bone marrow transplantation, and mixed chimerism was transient in the human trials. Unstimulated Tregs (CD4+CD25+CD127-), CD4+ non-Tregs (CD4+CD25-), CD4 and CD8 cells were FACS-sorted from thawed PBMCs. 4 combined kidney and bone marrow transplant recipients from the ITN036ST trial were included as patients, and samples were available only from these trial subjects. Healthy control blood was processed to PBMCs by Ficoll density gradient and cryopreserved, and patient PBMCs were collected before and after transplant. Concerning this clone: Its antigen target is currently unknown. No base qualities exist here, and no much larger clone lies one base off it.

Overall study outcomes, separate from this receptor: Biological reproducibility was not examined directly, but technical replication error appeared to be minimal. The study was limited by small patient numbers, and the findings need validation in larger populations and under other immunosuppression protocols. Donor-specific Treg expansion exceeded global Treg expansion in tolerant patients, suggesting antigen-driven rather than nonspecific expansion. The most biologically relevant and donor-specific TCRbeta repertoire appeared to be identified by expanding Tregs with activated donor B cells. PCR primers changed over time for some patients, so nucleotide-level comparison across those patients' samples was not possible.

The specimen comprised CD8+ T cells from blood (PBMCs), sampled 6 months after the transplant. The TCR sequence derives from a human patient who received a combined kidney and bone marrow transplant. Following a transplant, a fraction of the T cells may be traceable to the graft donor. The V and J genes are TRBV9 and TRBJ2-3, with 8 middle bases fitting TRBD2. The sequenced DNA is TGTGCCAGCGCACAGACTAGCGCCTACACAGATACGCAGTATTTT. This yields the protein CASAQTSAYTDTQYF.